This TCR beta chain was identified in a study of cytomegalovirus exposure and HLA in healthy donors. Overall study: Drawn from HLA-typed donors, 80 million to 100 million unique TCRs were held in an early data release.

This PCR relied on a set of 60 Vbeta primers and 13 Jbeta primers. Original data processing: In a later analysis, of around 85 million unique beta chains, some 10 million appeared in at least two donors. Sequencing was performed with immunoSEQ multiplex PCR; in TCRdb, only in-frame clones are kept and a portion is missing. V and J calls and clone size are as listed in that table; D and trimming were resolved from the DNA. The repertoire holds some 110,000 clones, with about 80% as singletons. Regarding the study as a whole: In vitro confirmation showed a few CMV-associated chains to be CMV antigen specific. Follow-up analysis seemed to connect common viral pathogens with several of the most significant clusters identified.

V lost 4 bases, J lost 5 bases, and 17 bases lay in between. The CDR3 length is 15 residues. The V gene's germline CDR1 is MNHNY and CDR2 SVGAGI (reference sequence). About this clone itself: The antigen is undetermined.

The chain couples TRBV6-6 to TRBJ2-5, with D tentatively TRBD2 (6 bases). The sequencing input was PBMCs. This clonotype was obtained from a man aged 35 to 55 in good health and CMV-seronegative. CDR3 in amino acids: CASSLGGISSETQYF. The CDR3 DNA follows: TGTGCCAGCAGTTTGGGGGGAATTTCTAGTGAGACCCAGTACTTC.